This is a list of T cell receptor beta chains from one sample in a study of blood T cell repertoires in COVID-19. The method was immunoSEQ multiplex PCR; TCRdb's version includes in-frame clones alone and lacks a portion of them. Counted here are roughly 240,000 clones, about nine tenths occurring once; the ten biggest clones make up around 1.7%. Sequencing input: peripheral blood. The source of these receptors is a woman aged 55-69 years who had recovered from COVID-19. Each CDR3 is given with its conserved first and last residue. The D gene is left open where the match is weak. Expanded clones are given a class, and other clones once, few, many or no size at all.

D: NA; size: NA; V: TRBV6-5; J: TRBJ2-6; CDR3: CASNPGVSGANVLTF; DNA: TGTGCCAGCAACCCAGGGGTATCCGGGGCCAACGTCCTGACTTTC
D: NA; size: NA; V: TRBV12-5; J: TRBJ1-5; CDR3: CASGLDLTGNDQPQHF; DNA: TGTGCTAGTGGTTTGGACCTAACAGGGAACGATCAGCCCCAGCATTTT
D: TRBD1; size: NA; V: TRBV3-1/TRBV3-2; J: TRBJ2-5; CDR3: CASSQDLTGGETQYF; DNA: TGTGCCAGCAGCCAAGATTTAACAGGGGGAGAGACCCAGTACTTC
D: TRBD2; size: NA; V: TRBV3-1/TRBV3-2; J: TRBJ2-1; CDR3: CASRVAGGHYNEQFF; DNA: TGTGCCAGCAGGGTGGCGGGGGGACACTACAATGAGCAGTTCTTC
D: TRBD2; size: NA; V: TRBV28; J: TRBJ2-5; CDR3: CASRRGGASETQYF; DNA: TGTGCCAGCAGGCGCGGGGGGGCGAGTGAGACCCAGTACTTC
D: NA; size: NA; V: TRBV5-1; J: TRBJ1-3; CDR3: CASSLGTATGNTIYF; DNA: TGCGCCAGCAGCTTGGGAACAGCTACCGGAAACACCATATATTTT
D: NA; size: NA; V: TRBV6-1; J: TRBJ2-2; CDR3: CASSEVREDTGELFF; DNA: TGTGCCAGCAGTGAAGTGAGGGAGGACACCGGGGAGCTGTTTTTT
D: TRBD2; size: NA; V: TRBV10-3; J: TRBJ2-3; CDR3: CAISLAGGVSTDTQYF; DNA: TGTGCCATCTCCCTAGCGGGGGGGGTTAGCACAGATACGCAGTATTTT
D: TRBD1; size: NA; V: TRBV10-3; J: TRBJ1-5; CDR3: CAISGTGGYDQPQHF; DNA: TGTGCCATCAGCGGGACAGGGGGTTACGACCAGCCCCAGCATTTT
D: NA; size: NA; V: TRBV29-1; J: TRBJ2-7; CDR3: CSVETSGISYEQYF; DNA: TGCAGCGTTGAAACCAGCGGCATTTCCTACGAGCAGTACTTC
D: NA; size: once; V: TRBV9; J: TRBJ1-5; CDR3: CASSVDSLSNQPQHF; DNA: TGTGCCAGCAGCGTAGACAGCCTTAGCAATCAGCCCCAGCATTTT
D: TRBD1; size: NA; V: TRBV6-4; J: TRBJ1-5; CDR3: CAKLQGSGPQHF; DNA: TGTGCCAAACTACAGGGGTCGGGCCCCCAGCATTTT
D: NA; size: NA; V: TRBV9; J: TRBJ2-1; CDR3: CASSVGVDSYNEQFF; DNA: TGTGCCAGCAGCGTAGGTGTAGATTCCTACAATGAGCAGTTCTTC
D: NA; size: NA; V: TRBV5-1; J: TRBJ2-7; CDR3: CASSSSLARIAYEQYF; DNA: TGCGCCAGCAGCTCCTCCCTAGCGCGGATAGCCTACGAGCAGTACTTC
D: TRBD1; size: NA; V: TRBV6-4; J: TRBJ2-2; CDR3: CASRGTGEGSGELFF; DNA: TGTGCCAGTCGCGGGACAGGGGAAGGATCCGGGGAGCTGTTTTTT
D: NA; size: NA; V: TRBV18; J: TRBJ2-3; CDR3: CASSYRQASTDTQYF; DNA: TGTGCCAGCTCATATCGACAGGCTAGCACAGATACGCAGTATTTT
D: TRBD1; size: NA; V: TRBV28; J: TRBJ1-5; CDR3: CASQDRGLSYSNQPQHF; DNA: TGTGCCAGCCAGGACAGGGGGCTGAGTTATAGCAATCAGCCCCAGCATTTT
D: NA; size: NA; V: TRBV28; J: TRBJ1-5; CDR3: CASSTGGLGGQPQHF; DNA: TGTGCCAGCAGCACCGGAGGGCTGGGGGGTCAGCCCCAGCATTTT
D: TRBD1; size: NA; V: TRBV4-3; J: TRBJ2-7; CDR3: CASSITVQGAYEQYF; DNA: TGCGCCAGCAGCATAACGGTACAGGGGGCCTACGAGCAGTACTTC
D: NA; size: once; V: TRBV19; J: TRBJ1-6; CDR3: CASSGDRYSPLHF; DNA: TGTGCCAGTAGTGGCGACAGGTATTCACCCCTCCACTTT
D: TRBD2; size: NA; V: TRBV29-1; J: TRBJ2-5; CDR3: CSVEGSGGWKTQYF; DNA: TGCAGCGTTGAAGGTAGCGGGGGGTGGAAGACCCAGTACTTC
D: NA; size: NA; V: TRBV5-1; J: TRBJ2-7; CDR3: CASSLNLEGEQYF; DNA: TGCGCCAGCAGCTTAAACCTCGAGGGCGAGCAGTACTTC
D: TRBD1; size: once; V: TRBV10-3; J: TRBJ2-7; CDR3: CAISEPGTGVDEQYF; DNA: TGTGCCATCAGTGAGCCTGGGACAGGGGTGGACGAGCAGTACTTC
D: NA; size: NA; V: TRBV20-1; J: TRBJ2-2; CDR3: CSASPRNGELFF; DNA: TGCAGTGCTAGTCCCAGGAACGGGGAGCTGTTTTTT
D: NA; size: NA; V: TRBV21-1; J: TRBJ2-1; CDR3: CASSPTVTGQVDNEQFF; DNA: TGTGCCAGCAGCCCCACAGTCACGGGACAGGTTGACAATGAGCAGTTCTTC
D: TRBD1; size: NA; V: TRBV7-2; J: TRBJ2-2; CDR3: CASSPIGQGAGELFF; DNA: TGTGCCAGCAGCCCGATCGGACAGGGGGCCGGGGAGCTGTTTTTT
D: NA; size: NA; V: TRBV5-4; J: TRBJ2-1; CDR3: CASSLGGGEQFF; DNA: TGTGCCAGCAGCTTGGGAGGGGGTGAGCAGTTCTTC
D: TRBD2; size: NA; V: TRBV11-2; J: TRBJ2-1; CDR3: CASSPQAGASVVTYNEQFF; DNA: TGTGCCAGCAGTCCCCAAGCGGGGGCTTCCGTTGTGACCTACAATGAGCAGTTCTTC
D: NA; size: NA; V: TRBV18; J: TRBJ1-5; CDR3: CASSPSYSNQPQHF; DNA: TGTGCCAGCTCACCTAGTTATAGCAATCAGCCCCAGCATTTT
D: NA; size: NA; V: TRBV19; J: TRBJ1-2; CDR3: CASSIDRALGGSYTF; DNA: TGTGCCAGTAGTATCGACCGGGCGCTGGGAGGAAGCTACACCTTC
D: NA; size: NA; V: TRBV5-5; J: TRBJ2-5; CDR3: CASSLVASGGRETQYF; DNA: TGTGCCAGCAGCTTGGTGGCGAGTGGGGGGAGAGAGACCCAGTACTTC
D: NA; size: NA; V: TRBV19; J: TRBJ1-1; CDR3: CASIQNTEAFF; DNA: TGTGCCAGTATCCAAAACACTGAAGCTTTCTTT
D: TRBD2; size: NA; V: TRBV7-2; J: TRBJ2-7; CDR3: CASSKGLVGEQYF; DNA: TGTGCCAGCAGCAAGGGACTAGTAGGCGAGCAGTACTTC
D: TRBD1; size: NA; V: TRBV7-6; J: TRBJ1-2; CDR3: CASSGGGDYGYTF; DNA: TGTGCCAGCAGCGGAGGGGGCGACTATGGCTACACCTTC
D: NA; size: NA; V: TRBV30; J: TRBJ2-2; CDR3: CAWADPRPTGELFF; DNA: TGTGCCTGGGCAGACCCCAGGCCCACCGGGGAGCTGTTTTTT
D: NA; size: once; V: TRBV7-9; J: TRBJ1-1; CDR3: CASSSTGSVGTEAFF; DNA: TGTGCCAGCAGCTCCACAGGGTCGGTCGGTACTGAAGCTTTCTTT
D: TRBD2; size: NA; V: TRBV5-1; J: TRBJ2-5; CDR3: CASSLGLAGAQETQYF; DNA: TGCGCCAGCAGCTTGGGACTAGCGGGGGCCCAAGAGACCCAGTACTTC
D: TRBD2; size: few; V: TRBV7-9; J: TRBJ2-5; CDR3: CASRGGDRAETQYF; DNA: TGTGCCAGCCGTGGGGGGGATCGGGCAGAGACCCAGTACTTC
D: TRBD1; size: once; V: TRBV19; J: TRBJ1-1; CDR3: CASSALDRALNTEAFF; DNA: TGTGCCAGTAGTGCCCTGGACAGGGCCTTGAACACTGAAGCTTTCTTT
D: TRBD2; size: NA; V: TRBV7-9; J: TRBJ2-1; CDR3: CASTIGLADYNEQFF; DNA: TGTGCCAGCACCATCGGACTAGCGGATTACAATGAGCAGTTCTTC
D: TRBD1; size: NA; V: TRBV5-4; J: TRBJ1-6; CDR3: CASSLGQGDSPLHF; DNA: TGTGCCAGCAGTTTGGGACAGGGGGACTCACCCCTCCACTTT
D: NA; size: NA; V: TRBV7-9; J: TRBJ2-1; CDR3: CASSLTGQYNEQFF; DNA: TGTGCCAGCAGCTTAACCGGACAGTACAATGAGCAGTTCTTC
D: NA; size: NA; V: TRBV20-1; J: TRBJ2-3; CDR3: CSASREGQYF; DNA: TGCAGTGCTAGCAGGGAAGGGCAGTATTTT
D: TRBD2; size: NA; V: TRBV19; J: TRBJ2-7; CDR3: CASKLAGVSYEQYF; DNA: TGTGCCAGCAAACTAGCGGGAGTGTCCTACGAGCAGTACTTC
D: NA; size: NA; V: TRBV9; J: TRBJ2-7; CDR3: CASSLGGASSYEQYF; DNA: TGTGCCAGCTCCCTAGGGGGGGCTAGCTCCTACGAGCAGTACTTC
D: NA; size: NA; V: TRBV28; J: TRBJ1-4; CDR3: CASSFKGTLAEKLFF; DNA: TGTGCCAGCAGTTTCAAGGGGACATTGGCCGAAAAACTGTTTTTT
D: NA; size: NA; V: TRBV2; J: TRBJ2-3; CDR3: CAGLRGEGTDTQYF; DNA: TGTGCCGGTTTGCGGGGTGAGGGCACAGATACGCAGTATTTT
D: TRBD1; size: once; V: TRBV7-9; J: TRBJ2-2; CDR3: CASSANRGETGELFF; DNA: TGTGCCAGCAGCGCTAACAGGGGGGAAACCGGGGAGCTGTTTTTT
D: NA; size: NA; V: TRBV13; J: TRBJ2-1; CDR3: CASSLFLAEQFF; DNA: TGTGCCAGCAGCTTATTCCTAGCTGAGCAGTTCTTC
D: NA; size: NA; V: TRBV5-5; J: TRBJ1-1; CDR3: CASSLVVRVNTEAFF; DNA: TGTGCCAGCAGCTTGGTAGTCAGGGTGAACACTGAAGCTTTCTTT
D: NA; size: NA; V: TRBV20-1; J: TRBJ2-1; CDR3: CSASPHNEQFF; DNA: TGCAGTGCTAGCCCTCACAATGAGCAGTTCTTC
D: NA; size: NA; V: TRBV10-3; J: TRBJ2-2; CDR3: CAIRGRVDGELFF; DNA: TGTGCCATCAGGGGCAGGGTGGACGGGGAGCTGTTTTTT
D: NA; size: NA; V: TRBV5-1; J: TRBJ2-7; CDR3: CASSLDSRGSEQYF; DNA: TGCGCCAGCAGCTTGGATAGCAGGGGATCCGAGCAGTACTTC
D: TRBD1; size: NA; V: TRBV5-1; J: TRBJ1-6; CDR3: CASSLSTGGYNSPLHF; DNA: TGCGCCAGCAGCTTGTCCACAGGGGGCTATAATTCACCCCTCCACTTT
D: NA; size: NA; V: TRBV29-1; J: TRBJ2-7; CDR3: CSVGRGSYFTYEQYF; DNA: TGCAGCGTTGGTCGAGGCAGCTATTTTACCTACGAGCAGTACTTC
D: TRBD1; size: NA; V: TRBV24-1; J: TRBJ2-1; CDR3: CATSDVGQGDNEQFF; DNA: TGTGCCACCAGTGATGTCGGACAGGGGGACAATGAGCAGTTCTTC
D: TRBD1; size: NA; V: TRBV3-1/TRBV3-2; J: TRBJ2-1; CDR3: CASSQVTGDEQFF; DNA: TGTGCCAGCAGCCAAGTTACAGGGGATGAGCAGTTCTTC
D: TRBD1; size: NA; V: TRBV12-3/TRBV12-4; J: TRBJ1-1; CDR3: CASRGQIVTEAFF; DNA: TGTGCCAGCAGGGGACAGATTGTTACTGAAGCTTTCTTT